The 23 T cell receptor beta chains presented below share a single source sample, sequenced in a study of CD8 T cells in Susac syndrome (dated by TCRdb to between 2017 and 2020). Library construction relied on the immunoSEQ multiplex PCR assay. RNA was extracted with the RNeasy kit and about 0.5 to 1 ug was reverse transcribed using random hexamers. TCRdb's own reprocessing of the public reads used fastp at Q25 and MiXCR and kept productive beta chains. Merged by CDR3 protein, the rows form single entries marked with the most common genes and DNA. The sample profile shows around 270,000 distinct CDR3 sequences; 70% to 90% of them were found once. Around 0.2% of the sample comes from the top ten. The source material was CD8+ T cells from PBMCs. These TCRs come from a human donor with multiple sclerosis.

The chain uses TRBV7-8 and TRBJ1-1, with TRBD1 identical over 7 bases. V shed 4 bases and J 8 bases; nucleotides not matched to a gene: 19. This CDR3 region has 17 residues. Germline V gene sequence: CDR1 SGHVS, CDR2 FQNEAQ. CDR3 sequence reads: CASSSPDGSGQRREAFF. The CDR3 bases are TGTGCCAGCAGCTCCCCTGATGGGTCGGGACAGCGCAGAGAAGCTTTCTTT.

V and J are TRBV7-9 and TRBJ2-7, with D maybe TRBD1 (7 bases). Germline V gene data show CDR1 as SEHNR and CDR2 as FQNEAQ (reference sequence). The CDR3 runs to 13 residues. V was clipped by 5 bases and J by 7 bases, with 15 bases between them. The CDR3 DNA reads as TGTGCCAGCAGCCAGGGGGGATTATTGGAGCAGTACTTC. Translation gives CASSQGGLLEQYF.

The chain couples TRBV28 to TRBJ2-7; 7 bases line up with TRBD1. CDR1 MDHEN and CDR2 SYDVKM come from the germline V gene. With V trimmed by 9 bases and J by 4 bases, 9 bases remained unmatched. The CDR3 loop spans 13 amino acids. CDR3 coding DNA: TGTGCCAGTCTACGACAGGGCGTTTACGAGCAGTACTTC. Its protein product is CASLRQGVYEQYF.

The chain recombines TRBV10-3 with TRBJ2-7, with 9 nucleotides matching TRBD2. Germline CDR1 reads ENHRY; CDR2 reads SYGVKD. This CDR3 comprises 15 residues. Losses at the gene ends were 7 bases for V and 5 bases for J; bases not matched to a gene: 12. CDR3 protein: CAITEPASGTDEQYF. The CDR3 DNA is TGTGCCATCACCGAACCGGCTAGCGGGACTGACGAGCAGTACTTC.

The chain employs TRBV3-1 and TRBJ2-3; D assignment may be TRBD1 or TRBD2 (5 bases each). V was shortened by 1 base and J by 6 bases, with 8 bases between the two germline ends. Per the germline V gene, CDR1 is LGHDT and CDR2 is YNNKEL (reference sequence). This CDR3 has 13 amino acids. CDR3 nucleotides: TGTGCCAGCAGCCAAGTGAGGGGTGATACGCAGTATTTT. Translated, it gives CASSQVRGDTQYF.

About this clonotype: The junction and the germline gene differ at one end; a read error may be behind it. The CDR3 loop reads CATSTIFEDNSYEQYF. In nucleotides, the CDR3 is TGTGCCACTAGCACCATTTTCGAGGACAACTCCTACGAGCAGTACTTC. V gene TRBV15 combines with J gene TRBJ2-7, with D perhaps TRBD1 (5 bases). The CDR3 is 16 residues long. Germline CDR1 LNHNV, CDR2 YYDKDF (reference sequence). The full variable domain, rest sourced from reference TRBV15 and TRBJ2-7, is DAMVIQNPRYQVTQFGKPVTLSCSQTLNHNVMYWYQQKSSQAPKLLFHYYDKDFNNEADTPDNFQSRRPNTSFCFLDIRSPGLGDTAMYLCATSTIFEDNSYEQYFGPGTRLTVT.

The V gene is TRBV7-9, the J gene TRBJ2-7; maybe TRBD2 (6 bases). CDR1 SEHNR and CDR2 FQNEAQ come from the germline V gene (reference sequence). CDR3 length equals 16 residues. V was clipped by 1 base and J by 2 bases, with 15 bases between them. The CDR3, as DNA: TGTGCCAGCAGCTTAGTGACGGGAGTCGGGGCCTACGAGCAGTACTTC. This gives the protein CASSLVTGVGAYEQYF.

This clonotype was detected only once. The chain has TRBV30 and TRBJ2-3; the D gene is possibly TRBD2 (6 bases). The V end was cut by 2 bases, the J end by 0 bases, with 12 bases between. The germline gives CDR1 GTSNPN, CDR2 SVGIG (reference sequence). This CDR3 region has 15 residues. CDR3 in DNA: TGTGCCTGGAGTCCACGGGGACTGAGCACAGATACGCAGTATTTT. This sequence encodes CAWSPRGLSTDTQYF. The variable domain in full, with the rest retrieved from reference TRBV30 and TRBJ2-3, is SQTIHQWPATLVQPVGSPLSLECTVEGTSNPNLYWYRQAAGRGLQLLFYSVGIGQISSEVPQNLSASRPQDRQFILSSKKLLLSDSGFYLCAWSPRGLSTDTQYFGPGTRLTVL.

J is TRBJ1-2 and V is TRBV4-2, with 8 bases lining up with TRBD1. Trimming took 3 bases from V and 7 from J; bases not matched to a gene: 13. This CDR3 has 16 amino acids. Germline-derived CDR1 and CDR2 are LGHNA and YNFKEQ. Here the CDR3 DNA reads TGTGCCAGCAGCCACATAGAGGCGCAGGGGGCGGGTGGCTACACCTTC. Translated, it gives CASSHIEAQGAGGYTF.

J is TRBJ2-2 and V is TRBV7-2; TRBD2 agrees at 8 bases. Trimming cost V 10 bases and J 3 bases; bases outside gene matches: 10. This CDR3 region has 15 residues. Germline V gene sequence: CDR1 SGHTA, CDR2 FQGNSA. The CDR3 coding sequence is TGTGCCACCCAGCCCGGGAGGGCTCACACCGGGGAGCTGTTTTTT. Its protein product is CATQPGRAHTGELFF. Supplemented by reference TRBV7-2 and TRBJ2-2, the full variable domain reads GAGVSQSPSNKVTEKGKDVELRCDPISGHTALYWYRQSLGQGLEFLIYFQGNSAPDKSGLPSDRFSAERTGGSVSTLTIQRTQQEDSAVYLCATQPGRAHTGELFFGEGSRLTVL.

The V and J genes are TRBV27 and TRBJ2-3; no reliable D call. Germline values: CDR1 MNHEY, CDR2 SMNVEV (reference sequence). The V and J ends lost 0 bases and 6 bases respectively, with 4 bases between them. This CDR3 spans 12 amino acids. The CDR3 coding sequence is TGTGCCAGCAGTTTATCTGGTGATACGCAGTATTTT. It specifies CASSLSGDTQYF.

The chain has TRBV6-2 or TRBV6-3 and TRBJ2-2; 9 positions match TRBD2. CDR1 MNHEY and CDR2 SVGEGT come from the germline V gene. The CDR3 covers 18 residues. Trimming cost V 5 bases and J 1 base; bases outside gene matches: 11. CDR3 protein: CASSTPIIAGVNTGELFF. In DNA, the CDR3 is TGTGCCAGCAGTACCCCAATTATAGCGGGGGTGAACACCGGGGAGCTGTTTTTT.

The V call is TRBV30, the J call TRBJ2-3, with TRBD2 matching 7 bases. Germline V gives CDR1 GTSNPN, CDR2 SVGIG (reference sequence). V trimming: 3 bases; J trimming: 2 bases; junction bases outside the gene matches: 17. The CDR3 length is 18 residues. The CDR3 is CAWRLPTVGLGFTDTQYF. CDR3 in DNA: TGTGCCTGGAGACTCCCGACCGTCGGACTAGGTTTCACAGATACGCAGTATTTT. Based on the CDR3 plus reference TRBV30 and TRBJ2-3, the full variable domain is SQTIHQWPATLVQPVGSPLSLECTVEGTSNPNLYWYRQAAGRGLQLLFYSVGIGQISSEVPQNLSASRPQDRQFILSSKKLLLSDSGFYLCAWRLPTVGLGFTDTQYFGPGTRLTVL.

The chain combines TRBV15 with TRBJ2-1; D may be TRBD1 (6 bases). V was trimmed by 11 bases and J by 5 bases, leaving 19 bases between them. The germline V gene encodes CDR1 LNHNV and CDR2 YYDKDF (reference sequence). This CDR3 contains 14 residues. For the CDR3, the DNA is TGTGCCGCAGGAGAAACAGGGATCAACAATGAGCAGTTCTTC. It is translated as CAAGETGINNEQFF.

This clonotype has a single count. The chain combines TRBV10-3 with TRBJ2-1; the match to TRBD2 covers 15 bases. Trimming took 2 bases from V and 10 from J; bases not matched to a gene: 0. The CDR3 has 14 residues. Looked up from germline, CDR1 is ENHRY and CDR2 is SYGVKD. CDR3 region: CAISEGTSGREQFF. CDR3 bases: TGTGCCATCAGTGAGGGGACTAGCGGGAGGGAGCAGTTCTTC.

The chain carries TRBV20-1 and TRBJ2-7, with D possibly matching TRBD1 (6 bases). Trimming cost V 0 bases and J 2 bases, with 11 bases left between them. The germline V gene encodes CDR1 DFQATT and CDR2 SNEGSKA (reference sequence). The CDR3 is 14 residues long. The DNA of the CDR3 is TGCAGTGCTAGAGAACCAGGGGTCGCCTACGAGCAGTACTTC. Its protein product is CSAREPGVAYEQYF.

The genes are TRBV11-3 and TRBJ2-6, with 8 bases fitting TRBD2. The length of the CDR3 is 17 residues. With 5 bases clipped from V and 2 bases from J, the junction kept 8 bases outside the gene matches. Looked up from germline, CDR1 is SGHNT and CDR2 is YENEEA. CDR3 bases: TGTGCCAGCAGCCCCGACGGGAGGGCCGCTGGGGCCAACGTCCTGACTTTC. Residues: CASSPDGRAAGANVLTF. Drawing the rest from reference TRBV11-3 and TRBJ2-6, the complete variable domain is EAGVVQSPRYKIIEKKQPVAFWCNPISGHNTLYWYLQNLGQGPELLIRYENEEAVDDSQLPKDRFSAERLKGVDSTLKIQPAELGDSAVYLCASSPDGRAAGANVLTFGAGSRLTVL.

The chain employs TRBV28 and TRBJ2-1, with TRBD2 matching over 16 bases. The CDR3 has 16 amino acids. The J segment lost 8 bases and the V segment lost 0 bases, leaving 1 base of the junction unmatched. Germline CDR1 is MDHEN and CDR2 is SYDVKM. The CDR3 DNA reads TGTGCCAGCAGTTTATGGGGGACTAGCGGGAGGGATGAGCAGTTCTTC. As protein: CASSLWGTSGRDEQFF.

V usage is TRBV28 and J usage is TRBJ2-3; D gene ambiguous. The CDR3 consists of 13 residues. The germline V gene encodes CDR1 MDHEN and CDR2 SYDVKM. Trimming took off 3 bases at V and 4 bases at J, with 8 bases between the two ends. Written as DNA, the CDR3 is TGTGCCAGCAGTTTTCACACCGCAGATACGCAGTATTTT. This codes for CASSFHTADTQYF.

The V call is TRBV12-3 or TRBV12-4, the J call TRBJ1-4; TRBD1 might be the D (5 bases). The V gene lost 4 bases and the J gene lost 4 bases, with 10 bases spanning the gap. The CDR3 has 14 amino acids. CDR3 DNA: TGTGCCAGCAGTTGGGACGGTTATAATGAAAAACTGTTTTTT. Protein product: CASSWDGYNEKLFF.

The rearrangement joins TRBV7-9 to TRBJ2-7; no definite D call. Germline lookup yields CDR1 SEHNR and CDR2 FQNEAQ (reference sequence). V lost 11 bases to trimming and J lost 1 base, with 15 bases between them. The CDR3 consists of 13 residues. The CDR3 reads CASSGRISYEQYF. CDR3 DNA sequence: TGTGCCTCTTCCGGACGGATTTCCTACGAGCAGTACTTC.

The chain couples TRBV19 to TRBJ2-7; 12 bases align to TRBD2. J was trimmed by 6 bases and V by 7 bases; bases with no gene match: 7. The CDR3 has 14 residues. CDR1 and CDR2 (germline): LNHDA, SQIVND (reference sequence). In DNA form, the CDR3 reads TGTGCCAGTAAGGCCTGGACTAGCGGGACCGAGCAGTACTTC. Translating it yields CASKAWTSGTEQYF.

The V and J genes are TRBV5-1 and TRBJ2-1; 9 positions agree with TRBD1. This CDR3 has 15 amino acids. Per germline, CDR1 SGHRS and CDR2 YFSETQ. J lost 10 bases, V lost 4 bases, and 12 bases had no gene match. The CDR3 DNA is TGCGCCAGCAGCCAACAGGGACAGGGTCTAGAGGAGCAGTTCTTC. It is translated as CASSQQGQGLEEQFF.